A selection of T cell receptor beta chains follows, all from one sample in a study of CD4 T cell repertoires in COVID-19. Sequencing was performed with immunoSEQ multiplex PCR; in TCRdb, only in-frame clones are kept and a portion is missing. Among about 22,000 clones listed, around 87% were seen once. The material sequenced was central memory CD4+ T cells from blood, taken before the COVID-19 pandemic. The receptors here all came from a human donor who had COVID-19. CDR3s include the opening cysteine and the closing phenylalanine or tryptophan. Each record gives: clone size, J gene, CDR3 length, D gene, V gene, CDR3 DNA, CDR3 protein. D genes are given only for firm matches. Rows may omit the clone size; those that give it use once, few, many or a size class.

clone_size: -; j_call: TRBJ1-5; cdr3_length: 16; d_call: TRBD1; v_call: TRBV5-1; cdr3_nt: TGCGCCAGCAGCTTGGGGGGGACAGGTGGCAATCAGCCCCAGCATTTT; cdr3_aa: CASSLGGTGGNQPQHF
clone_size: few; j_call: TRBJ2-5; cdr3_length: 14; d_call: -; v_call: TRBV19; cdr3_nt: TGTGCCAGTAGTAATCAGGGGCGAGAAGAGACCCAGTACTTC; cdr3_aa: CASSNQGREETQYF
clone_size: few; j_call: TRBJ1-2; cdr3_length: 16; d_call: TRBD1; v_call: TRBV19; cdr3_nt: TGTGCCAGTAGTAGAGCCGGGGACAGACTCCCCTATGGCTACACCTTC; cdr3_aa: CASSRAGDRLPYGYTF
clone_size: -; j_call: TRBJ2-7; cdr3_length: 15; d_call: TRBD2; v_call: TRBV6-5; cdr3_nt: TGTGCCAGCAGGGTCGGGTCCGGGAGGGGGTACGAGCAGTACTTC; cdr3_aa: CASRVGSGRGYEQYF
clone_size: -; j_call: TRBJ1-5; cdr3_length: 17; d_call: -; v_call: TRBV5-6; cdr3_nt: TGTGCCAGCAGCCTATGGGACATGGTATCTAGCAATCAGCCCCAGCATTTT; cdr3_aa: CASSLWDMVSSNQPQHF
clone_size: -; j_call: TRBJ2-7; cdr3_length: 16; d_call: TRBD1; v_call: TRBV19; cdr3_nt: TGTGCCAGTAGCTACTCGCGGTGGCAGGGGGCGGGCGAGCAGTACTTC; cdr3_aa: CASSYSRWQGAGEQYF
clone_size: once; j_call: TRBJ2-1; cdr3_length: 13; d_call: -; v_call: TRBV2; cdr3_nt: TGTGCCAGCACCCAGGTACTTTACAATGAGCAGTTCTTC; cdr3_aa: CASTQVLYNEQFF
clone_size: -; j_call: TRBJ1-2; cdr3_length: 16; d_call: TRBD1; v_call: TRBV7-9; cdr3_nt: TGTGCCAGCAGCATAGGGTCTGGGACAGGGGTCGGCGGCTACACCTTC; cdr3_aa: CASSIGSGTGVGGYTF
clone_size: -; j_call: TRBJ1-4; cdr3_length: 14; d_call: TRBD1; v_call: TRBV9; cdr3_nt: TGTGCCAGCAGCTCCGGACAGGACGATGAAAAACTGTTTTTT; cdr3_aa: CASSSGQDDEKLFF
clone_size: once; j_call: TRBJ1-2; cdr3_length: 15; d_call: -; v_call: TRBV7-9; cdr3_nt: TGTGCCAGCAGCTCATCGACAGGAGGTGGCTATGGCTACACCTTC; cdr3_aa: CASSSSTGGGYGYTF
clone_size: once; j_call: TRBJ2-1; cdr3_length: 14; d_call: TRBD2; v_call: TRBV30; cdr3_nt: TGTGCCTGGATTAGCGGGAGCTCCTACAATGAGCAGTTCTTC; cdr3_aa: CAWISGSSYNEQFF
clone_size: few; j_call: TRBJ1-1; cdr3_length: 13; d_call: TRBD1; v_call: TRBV5-1; cdr3_nt: TGCGCCAGCACCGAAATACAGGGGAAAGAAGCTTTCTTT; cdr3_aa: CASTEIQGKEAFF
clone_size: once; j_call: TRBJ2-5; cdr3_length: 13; d_call: TRBD1; v_call: TRBV4-1; cdr3_nt: TGCGCCAGCAGCCCAGGGGGCCGGGAGACCCAGTACTTC; cdr3_aa: CASSPGGRETQYF
clone_size: -; j_call: TRBJ2-5; cdr3_length: 11; d_call: TRBD2; v_call: TRBV2; cdr3_nt: TGTGTCCCGGGGGGGCTGGAGACCCAGTACTTC; cdr3_aa: CVPGGLETQYF
clone_size: -; j_call: TRBJ2-2; cdr3_length: 15; d_call: -; v_call: TRBV6-1; cdr3_nt: TGTGCCAGCAGTGAACGAAGCAATACCGCCGGGGAGCTGTTTTTT; cdr3_aa: CASSERSNTAGELFF
clone_size: once; j_call: TRBJ2-3; cdr3_length: 15; d_call: TRBD2; v_call: TRBV18; cdr3_nt: TGTGCCAGCTCACCACTTGCGGGAGCGGGAGATACGCAGTATTTT; cdr3_aa: CASSPLAGAGDTQYF
clone_size: -; j_call: TRBJ2-1; cdr3_length: 14; d_call: TRBD2; v_call: TRBV28; cdr3_nt: TGTGCCGGCAGTTTATCCCCCGAGCGGGATCAGCAGTTCTTC; cdr3_aa: CAGSLSPERDQQFF
clone_size: once; j_call: TRBJ2-2; cdr3_length: 18; d_call: TRBD2; v_call: TRBV18; cdr3_nt: TGTGCCAGCTCACCACCGAATAGCGCTAGCGGGAACACCGGGGAGCTGTTTTTT; cdr3_aa: CASSPPNSASGNTGELFF
clone_size: -; j_call: TRBJ2-1; cdr3_length: 16; d_call: -; v_call: TRBV5-1; cdr3_nt: TGCGCCAGCAAGGGGATAGGTGTGGTTTCCTACAATGAGCAGTTCTTC; cdr3_aa: CASKGIGVVSYNEQFF
clone_size: once; j_call: TRBJ2-7; cdr3_length: 16; d_call: TRBD1; v_call: TRBV5-1; cdr3_nt: TGCGCCAGCAGCCCCTACGGACAGGGGGGATCCTACGAGCAGTACTTC; cdr3_aa: CASSPYGQGGSYEQYF
clone_size: -; j_call: TRBJ2-1; cdr3_length: 14; d_call: -; v_call: TRBV25-1; cdr3_nt: TGTGCCAGCAGTGAACCGGGAACACACAATGAGCAGTTCTTC; cdr3_aa: CASSEPGTHNEQFF
clone_size: -; j_call: TRBJ1-1; cdr3_length: 15; d_call: -; v_call: TRBV2; cdr3_nt: TGTGCCAGCAGTGCCCAGCGGACGAGGAACACTGAAGCTTTCTTT; cdr3_aa: CASSAQRTRNTEAFF
clone_size: -; j_call: TRBJ1-5; cdr3_length: 15; d_call: TRBD1; v_call: TRBV4-1; cdr3_nt: TGCGCCAGCAGAGAGGCCGACAGGGACGGTCAGCCCCAGCATTTT; cdr3_aa: CASREADRDGQPQHF
clone_size: -; j_call: TRBJ2-7; cdr3_length: 16; d_call: -; v_call: TRBV11-1; cdr3_nt: TGTGCCAGCACTCTCCGTGGGGGCGGCCAGCGTTACGAGCAGTACTTC; cdr3_aa: CASTLRGGGQRYEQYF
clone_size: -; j_call: TRBJ2-7; cdr3_length: 14; d_call: -; v_call: TRBV18; cdr3_nt: TGTGCCAGCTCACCCCCTTTGACTGAAAACGAGCAGTACTTC; cdr3_aa: CASSPPLTENEQYF
clone_size: -; j_call: TRBJ2-7; cdr3_length: 14; d_call: -; v_call: TRBV10-3; cdr3_nt: TGTGCCATCAGTGAGTCGAGCGATTCCTACGAGCAGTACTTC; cdr3_aa: CAISESSDSYEQYF
clone_size: -; j_call: TRBJ1-2; cdr3_length: 11; d_call: -; v_call: TRBV20-1; cdr3_nt: TGCAGTGCTCTCGCAGTATGTGGCTACACCTTC; cdr3_aa: CSALAVCGYTF
clone_size: -; j_call: TRBJ1-2; cdr3_length: 14; d_call: -; v_call: TRBV6-5; cdr3_nt: TGTGCCAGCAGTTTTTCCCAGGCGTCCGGTGGCTACACCTTC; cdr3_aa: CASSFSQASGGYTF
clone_size: -; j_call: TRBJ2-7; cdr3_length: 17; d_call: TRBD2; v_call: TRBV6-4; cdr3_nt: TGTGCCAGCAGTGTGGGACTAGCGGGATGTTCTTTCCGGGAGCAGTACTTC; cdr3_aa: CASSVGLAGCSFREQYF
clone_size: -; j_call: TRBJ2-3; cdr3_length: 12; d_call: -; v_call: TRBV5-6; cdr3_nt: TGTGCCAGCAGCCCCAATTCGGTTACGCAGTATTTT; cdr3_aa: CASSPNSVTQYF
clone_size: -; j_call: TRBJ2-5; cdr3_length: 13; d_call: -; v_call: TRBV19; cdr3_nt: TGTGCCAGTAGTAATTGGGGGAGGGAGACCCAGTACTTC; cdr3_aa: CASSNWGRETQYF
clone_size: once; j_call: TRBJ1-3; cdr3_length: 14; d_call: TRBD1; v_call: TRBV10-3; cdr3_nt: TGTGCCATCACCCGGGACAGGGTTGGAAACACCATATATTTT; cdr3_aa: CAITRDRVGNTIYF
clone_size: -; j_call: TRBJ2-3; cdr3_length: 15; d_call: -; v_call: TRBV10-2; cdr3_nt: TGCGCCAGCAGGATCGATAGCAGTTTCACAGATACGCAGTATTTT; cdr3_aa: CASRIDSSFTDTQYF
clone_size: -; j_call: TRBJ2-5; cdr3_length: 16; d_call: TRBD1; v_call: TRBV7-8; cdr3_nt: TGTGCCAGCAGCTTCCGACAGGGTGGGGGCCAAGAGACCCAGTACTTC; cdr3_aa: CASSFRQGGGQETQYF
clone_size: -; j_call: TRBJ1-1; cdr3_length: 13; d_call: -; v_call: TRBV7-2; cdr3_nt: TGTGCCAGCAGCGGAGGGTTGAACACTGAAGCTTTCTTT; cdr3_aa: CASSGGLNTEAFF
clone_size: -; j_call: TRBJ1-4; cdr3_length: 13; d_call: -; v_call: TRBV27; cdr3_nt: TGTGCCAGCAAAGCGGCGTTTAATGAAAAACTGTTTTTT; cdr3_aa: CASKAAFNEKLFF
clone_size: -; j_call: TRBJ1-5; cdr3_length: 13; d_call: -; v_call: TRBV7-6; cdr3_nt: TGTGCCAGCAGCTTCGGGGTAAGTCAGCCCCAGCATTTT; cdr3_aa: CASSFGVSQPQHF
clone_size: -; j_call: TRBJ1-2; cdr3_length: 15; d_call: TRBD1; v_call: TRBV2; cdr3_nt: TGTGCCAGCAGCCTCTTACGCCAGGGGGCGAATGGCTACACCTTC; cdr3_aa: CASSLLRQGANGYTF
clone_size: -; j_call: TRBJ1-2; cdr3_length: 13; d_call: -; v_call: TRBV27; cdr3_nt: TGTGCCAGCAGTTTATCGACTGAGTATGGCTACACCTTC; cdr3_aa: CASSLSTEYGYTF
clone_size: -; j_call: TRBJ2-1; cdr3_length: 12; d_call: -; v_call: TRBV2; cdr3_nt: TGTGCCAGCTTATTCACGGGGGAAGAGCAGTTCTTC; cdr3_aa: CASLFTGEEQFF
clone_size: few; j_call: TRBJ1-1; cdr3_length: 13; d_call: -; v_call: TRBV7-6; cdr3_nt: TGTGCCAGCAGCCAAAAGTTGGCCACTGAAGCTTTCTTT; cdr3_aa: CASSQKLATEAFF
clone_size: -; j_call: TRBJ2-1; cdr3_length: 15; d_call: TRBD2; v_call: TRBV25-1; cdr3_nt: TGTGCCAGCAGTGGGACTAGCGGGAGCGAAAATGAGCAGTTCTTC; cdr3_aa: CASSGTSGSENEQFF
clone_size: -; j_call: TRBJ2-3; cdr3_length: 16; d_call: -; v_call: TRBV6-5; cdr3_nt: TGTGCCAGCAGTTACTCCGTGACAGGAGGCACAGATACGCAGTATTTT; cdr3_aa: CASSYSVTGGTDTQYF